This T cell receptor beta chain was sequenced during a study of blood T cell repertoires in COVID-19. For the study at large: The United States, Italy and Spain provided the acute and convalescent COVID-19 samples.

The V end was cut by 0 bases, the J end by 2 bases, with 8 bases between. CDR3 length: 15 residues. Germline values: CDR1 LNHNV, CDR2 YYDKDF (reference sequence). As processed by the authors: Using reference gene primer amplification, nucleated cell counts were estimated. The protocol was immunoSEQ multiplex PCR, while the TCRdb copy is restricted to in-frame clones and leaves out a portion. The V and J calls and clone size were taken over from that table, and D and trimming were inferred from the DNA. The table shows about 3,800 clones, with roughly nine tenths occurring only once. This receptor was taken from a man in his forties or fifties with active COVID-19. The sequenced sample was peripheral blood. The chain combines TRBV15 with TRBJ2-1; unclear D gene. The CDR3 region has the DNA TGTGCCACCAGCAGAGACCAACAGCCCTACAATGAGCAGTTCTTC. It yields the protein CATSRDQQPYNEQFF.